What follows is one TCR beta chain and its context. Only a few counts were recorded for this clone. What this receptor recognizes is not known. One base away there is no much larger clone; base qualities are not given. This record comes from a study of beta chain features in type 1 diabetes (dated by TCRdb to the late 2010s). About the investigation overall: Mean age, gender distribution, total cell number and subset yield were not different between patients and healthy donors. A total of 90 million to 120 million sorted cells were examined across all samples, and a strong correlation was observed between cell number per subset and RNA yield. Naive and central memory subsets were obtained from all 30 or so donors, but regulatory and stem cell-like memory subsets were isolated from only 8 patients and 8 healthy donors. The study compared the TCRB repertoires of sorted circulating CD4+ T cell subsets in recently diagnosed type 1 diabetes patients with those in matched healthy donors. What the work shows at the level of the full study, not this receptor alone: The naive, central memory and regulatory TCRB repertoires appeared to resemble one another more closely among patients than among healthy donors. At VDJ recombination sites, type 1 diabetes patients had fewer insertions and more deleted nucleotides, which implies abnormalities in thymic rearrangement. Type 1 diabetes patients showed a moderate but significant shortening of TCRB CDR3 length in all four CD4+ subsets. Only small numbers of individuals were included in the HLA sub-analyses, which left unresolved whether HLA type had any influence on TCRB rearrangement. Shorter templates might have been favored by PCR, but patient and control samples were amplified and corrected together, so both groups would have been affected equally by any skew. Sequencing cDNA rather than genomic DNA could over-represent highly expressing activated cells, although activation and CD3 levels did not differ between groups.

From each donor, a single peripheral blood sample of about 100 mL on average was drawn into heparinised tubes. A BD FACSAria II and a panel including CD45RO, CCR7, CD25, CD127, CD95 and CD27 were used to sort naive, central memory, regulatory and stem cell-like memory CD4+ T cells. Every sorted population had a purity above 95%. PBMCs were isolated immediately by Lymphoprep density gradient centrifugation and stained directly without culture. So that batch effects would be minimized, each experiment stained and sorted samples in pairs, pairing one healthy donor with one patient. V is trimmed back by 0 bases and J by 5 bases, and the junction contains 5 bases that no gene match accounts for. As encoded in the germline V gene, CDR1 is ENHRY while CDR2 is SYGVKD. Its CDR3 holds 16 amino acids, cysteine through phenylalanine. The DNA shown is the 48-base CDR3, in frame from base 1. The entire amount of isolated RNA was reverse transcribed using the High Capacity cDNA Reverse Transcription Kit, so the sequenced TCRB transcripts were expressed ones. Naive, central memory and regulatory T cell samples underwent deep immunoSEQ sequencing, averaging about 3.57 million total reads per sample. Sorted cells were lysed in RLT buffer and RNA was extracted with DNase-treated RNeasy Micro or Mini kits, depending on cell number. Each cell subset was processed separately to prevent cross-contamination, with patient and healthy donor samples processed together. TCRB sequences were amplified from cDNA with the immunoSEQ multiplex PCR, producing 87-bp fragments spanning the CDR3 region. Sequencing of the amplicons was done on the Illumina HiSeq platform. The study's own analysis went as follows. PCR bias was corrected computationally using synthetic template baselines, and reads within Hamming distance 2 were collapsed, with unmergeable singletons discarded. By aligning reads against IMGT, V, D and J genes, CDR3 length, and insertions or deletions at six rearrangement sites were assigned. Within each subset, clonotype counts were normalized to sorted cell number, and only after that were true diversity and Gini coefficients computed with the tcR R package. The overlap coefficient, calculated on TCRB nucleotide sequences, was used to measure repertoire sharing. Out-of-frame TCRB sequences from naive cells were analyzed to stand in for the pre-selection repertoire. Drawn from immuneACCESS, this table holds only the in-frame rearrangements with V and J called that TCRdb kept. Clones are partly lost; checked studies trace under half to an unresolved V gene and leave the rest unexplained. Clonal size and the V and J genes are those of that table, whereas D and trimming came from the DNA. This sample gives about 650,000 clones in total; around 12% of them show up just once. The top ten hold more than 0.09% of the sample.

Sequencing was performed on naive CD4+ T cells from blood. Sample cell subset or site, as interpreted from the label and publication: true naive CD4+ T cells. Recombination linked TRBV10-3 to TRBJ2-7; 12 bases in the junction line up with TRBD1. This receptor was obtained from a young man with type 1 diabetes. The sequenced DNA: TGTGCCATCAGTGAGTCGGGACAGGGGGCCGGCGACGAGCAGTACTTC. Its product reads: CAISESGQGAGDEQYF.